These T cell receptor beta chains were read from a single sample in a study of T-cell reconstitution after alpha-beta-depleted transplantation in children. A single record per CDR3 protein comes from TCRdb applying MiXCR to the PCR reads. This table holds about 1,000,000 distinct CDR3 sequences, roughly 29% found once. Sequencing was performed on PBMCs, mostly from graft donor cells, taken 360 days after TCRalphabeta/CD19-depleted stem cell transplant. Receptors were obtained from a boy under three years old who had a stem cell transplant for SCID, so the T cells may come from the graft donor. The CDR3 runs from the conserved cysteine through the conserved F or W. D genes are given only for firm matches. Size is omitted from some rows. Given values are once, few, many or a class for expanded clones.

d_gene,abundance,j_gene,v_gene,CDR3aa,CDR3nt
TRBD1,-,TRBJ1-6,TRBV9,CASSVARQGTAPLHF,TGTGCCAGCAGCGTAGCCCGACAGGGGACGGCACCCCTCCACTTT
-,few,TRBJ2-3,TRBV29-1,CSARFRGTRADTQYF,TGCAGCGCCAGATTTCGCGGGACTCGTGCGGATACGCAGTATTTT
TRBD1,few,TRBJ1-2,TRBV12-3/TRBV12-4,CASSLWDRGHGYTF,TGTGCCAGCAGTTTATGGGACAGGGGACATGGCTACACCTTC
-,few,TRBJ1-2,TRBV15,CATRDWANYGYTF,TGTGCCACCAGGGACTGGGCTAACTATGGCTACACCTTC
-,few,TRBJ2-1,TRBV19,CASSIGENNEQFF,TGTGCCAGTAGTATAGGCGAGAACAATGAGCAGTTCTTC
-,-,TRBJ2-7,TRBV20-1,CSASMTGALLEQYF,TGCAGTGCTAGTATGACAGGAGCTCTTCTGGAGCAGTACTTC
-,-,TRBJ2-2,TRBV27,CASSWVYTGELFF,TGTGCCAGCAGTTGGGTGTACACCGGGGAGCTGTTTTTT
TRBD1,-,TRBJ2-1,TRBV6-2/TRBV6-3,CASSSLRQGPYNEQFF,TGTGCCAGCAGTTCCCTTCGACAGGGACCCTACAATGAGCAGTTCTTC
TRBD1,-,TRBJ1-1,TRBV20-1,CSARDSRQGGWTEAFF,TGCAGTGCTAGAGATTCCCGACAGGGTGGTTGGACTGAAGCTTTCTTT
-,-,TRBJ1-3,TRBV5-1,CASRGDSENTIYF,TGCGCCAGCAGAGGGGACTCGGAAAACACCATATATTTT
TRBD1,few,TRBJ1-2,TRBV20-1,CSARETGSFLGYTF,TGCAGTGCTAGAGAGACAGGGAGCTTCCTTGGCTACACCTTC
TRBD2,few,TRBJ2-3,TRBV9,CASSVGRGKADTQYF,TGTGCCAGCAGCGTAGGGCGGGGGAAGGCAGATACGCAGTATTTT
TRBD1,few,TRBJ1-6,TRBV12-3/TRBV12-4,CASSARQGNNSPLHF,TGTGCCAGCAGTGCCAGACAGGGAAATAATTCACCCCTCCACTTT
TRBD2,many,TRBJ2-5,TRBV20-1,CSTLAHQETQYF,TGCAGCACACTAGCGCACCAAGAGACCCAGTACTTC
-,few,TRBJ1-1,TRBV5-1,CASSPAGTPKAFF,TGCGCCAGCAGTCCGGCAGGGACCCCAAAAGCTTTCTTT
-,few,TRBJ2-1,TRBV5-1,CASSLRQFPYNEQFF,TGCGCCAGCAGCTTACGTCAGTTCCCCTACAATGAGCAGTTCTTC
TRBD2,-,TRBJ2-3,TRBV12-3/TRBV12-4,CASIRLAGGYTDTQYF,TGTGCCAGCATTAGACTAGCGGGGGGGTACACAGATACGCAGTATTTT
-,few,TRBJ2-1,TRBV5-5,CASSPGRSSHNEQFF,TGTGCCAGCAGCCCTGGAAGGTCGTCCCACAATGAGCAGTTCTTC
TRBD1,-,TRBJ1-4,TRBV20-1,CSANFPDRAGEKLFF,TGCAGTGCTAATTTTCCGGACAGGGCGGGTGAAAAACTGTTTTTT
TRBD1,few,TRBJ1-1,TRBV10-3,CAISELRGKAFF,TGTGCCATCAGTGAGCTCAGGGGGAAAGCTTTCTTT
TRBD1,many,TRBJ2-2,TRBV5-1,CASSARDRNTGELFF,TGCGCCAGCAGCGCCCGGGACAGGAACACCGGGGAGCTGTTTTTT
TRBD1,-,TRBJ2-7,TRBV9,CASSVSSQGAYEQYF,TGTGCCAGCAGCGTCAGCTCCCAGGGGGCCTACGAGCAGTACTTC
TRBD1,-,TRBJ2-5,TRBV30,CAWSRTGTGGRETQYF,TGTGCCTGGAGTCGTACCGGGACAGGGGGCAGGGAGACCCAGTACTTC
-,-,TRBJ1-1,TRBV29-1,CSARSGTQWAFF,TGCAGCGCCAGGTCCGGGACCCAGTGGGCTTTCTTT
TRBD1,-,TRBJ1-3,TRBV4-1,CASSQVHKTGRSGNTIYF,TGCGCCAGCAGCCAAGTTCATAAGACAGGGAGGTCTGGAAACACCATATATTTT
TRBD2,many,TRBJ2-7,TRBV10-3,CAISERGLAGQNFCYEQYF,TGTGCCATCAGTGAGAGGGGGCTAGCGGGACAGAACTTTTGCTACGAGCAGTACTTC
TRBD2,-,TRBJ2-1,TRBV7-9,CASSTTSGGPDEQFF,TGTGCCAGCAGCACCACTAGCGGGGGGCCCGATGAGCAGTTCTTC
TRBD1,-,TRBJ1-2,TRBV6-6,CASSDRAGYTF,TGTGCCAGCAGTGACAGGGCTGGCTACACCTTC
TRBD2,-,TRBJ2-1,TRBV12-3/TRBV12-4,CASSNTSGAYNEQFF,TGTGCCAGCAGCAACACTAGCGGGGCTTACAATGAGCAGTTCTTC
TRBD2,few,TRBJ2-5,TRBV9,CASSVGGLAGGTQYF,TGTGCCAGCAGCGTAGGTGGACTAGCGGGGGGGACCCAGTACTTC
TRBD2,few,TRBJ2-5,TRBV4-1,CASSQAMAGGQETQYF,TGCGCCAGCAGCCAAGCCATGGCGGGGGGGCAAGAGACCCAGTACTTC
-,-,TRBJ1-6,TRBV12-3/TRBV12-4,CASTRLDSESPLHF,TGTGCCAGCACCCGGTTAGACAGCGAATCACCCCTCCACTTT
TRBD1,-,TRBJ2-7,TRBV9,CASSVFRGISYEQYF,TGTGCCAGCAGCGTATTCAGGGGGATTTCCTACGAGCAGTACTTC
TRBD2,-,TRBJ2-1,TRBV9,CASSPIAGRNPREQFF,TGTGCCAGCAGCCCCATAGCGGGGAGAAACCCGAGGGAGCAGTTCTTC
-,-,TRBJ1-5,TRBV15,CATSRDYVEGHQPQHF,TGTGCCACCAGCAGAGATTACGTGGAAGGGCATCAGCCCCAGCATTTT
TRBD1,-,TRBJ1-1,TRBV12-3/TRBV12-4,CASSFPGGQRMNTEAFF,TGTGCCAGCAGTTTCCCAGGGGGACAGAGAATGAACACTGAAGCTTTCTTT
-,-,TRBJ2-3,TRBV12-3/TRBV12-4,CASSPPPYRASTDTQYF,TGTGCCAGCAGCCCCCCCCCGTATCGCGCTAGCACAGATACGCAGTATTTT
-,-,TRBJ2-1,TRBV30,CAWSGDSYNEQFF,TGTGCCTGGAGTGGGGACTCCTACAATGAGCAGTTCTTC
TRBD2,-,TRBJ2-1,TRBV6-1,CASKRLAEGNEQFF,TGTGCCAGCAAGAGACTAGCGGAGGGGAATGAGCAGTTCTTC
-,-,TRBJ2-6,TRBV10-3,CATTPGANVLTF,TGTGCCACCACACCTGGGGCCAACGTCCTGACTTTC
TRBD1,-,TRBJ2-7,TRBV29-1,CSVQTGTYEQYF,TGCAGCGTACAGACAGGGACATACGAGCAGTACTTC
-,once,TRBJ2-1,TRBV7-9,CASSRIGGQNYNEQFF,TGTGCCAGCAGCCGAATCGGCGGACAGAACTACAATGAGCAGTTCTTC
-,-,TRBJ2-2,TRBV9,CASSVGVGYNTGELFF,TGTGCCAGCAGCGTAGGTGTAGGGTATAACACCGGGGAGCTGTTTTTT
-,-,TRBJ2-7,TRBV15,CATSRSGGQLGEQYF,TGTGCCACCAGCCGTTCCGGGGGACAGCTGGGCGAGCAGTACTTC
TRBD1,-,TRBJ2-7,TRBV27,CASSSLGTGGSYEQYF,TGTGCCAGCAGTTCCCTAGGGACAGGGGGCTCCTACGAGCAGTACTTC
-,few,TRBJ2-3,TRBV14,CASSRNSNTQYF,TGTGCCAGCAGCCGCAACAGCAATACGCAGTATTTT
TRBD2,few,TRBJ2-3,TRBV5-1,CASSLVASGVGTDTQYF,TGCGCCAGCAGCTTGGTGGCTAGCGGGGTAGGCACAGATACGCAGTATTTT
-,-,TRBJ2-5,TRBV5-1,CASSFEGRGSRETQYF,TGCGCCAGCAGCTTCGAAGGCAGGGGATCCAGAGAGACCCAGTACTTC
-,-,TRBJ2-1,TRBV29-1,CSVPSSRPGFAYNEQFF,TGCAGCGTTCCCTCATCTCGTCCGGGATTCGCCTACAATGAGCAGTTCTTC
-,-,TRBJ2-7,TRBV3-1,CASSPEGRLPKTYEQYF,TGTGCCAGCAGCCCGGAAGGGAGACTCCCTAAAACCTACGAGCAGTACTTC
TRBD1,-,TRBJ2-3,TRBV2,CASIRDRGPFPPTDTQYF,TGTGCCAGCATTAGGGACAGGGGGCCGTTTCCGCCCACAGATACGCAGTATTTT
-,-,TRBJ2-5,TRBV12-3/TRBV12-4,CASSFPYRAETQYF,TGTGCCAGCAGTTTCCCCTACAGGGCAGAGACCCAGTACTTC
-,few,TRBJ2-7,TRBV20-1,CSAKSYEQYF,TGCAGTGCGAAATCCTACGAGCAGTACTTC
-,-,TRBJ2-1,TRBV9,CASSVTRGSYNEQFF,TGTGCCAGCAGCGTGACCAGGGGCTCCTACAATGAGCAGTTCTTC
TRBD2,-,TRBJ2-5,TRBV4-3,CASSILAGSQETQYF,TGCGCCAGCAGCATCCTAGCGGGGAGCCAAGAGACCCAGTACTTC
-,many,TRBJ2-7,TRBV6-2/TRBV6-3,CASSRTDEHEQYF,TGTGCCAGCAGCCGGACAGACGAACACGAGCAGTACTTC
TRBD1,-,TRBJ2-6,TRBV27,CASTRDRGRPGANVLTF,TGTGCCAGCACCCGGGACAGGGGGCGTCCTGGGGCCAACGTCCTGACTTTC